Detailed here is one T cell receptor beta chain. This entry belongs to a study of T cells in tuberculosis. Sequencing used immunoSEQ multiplex PCR; TCRdb keeps in-frame clones, though not all of them. The sample has some 31,000 clones; roughly 92% are singletons. The CDR3 extends over 17 amino acids. Germline lookup yields CDR1 SEHNR and CDR2 FQNEAQ (reference sequence). The V and J ends lost 5 bases and 2 bases respectively, with 16 bases between them. This sequence joins TRBV7-9 and TRBJ2-6; perhaps TRBD2 as D (7 bases). The source is a donor between 10 and 29 years old with latent tuberculosis or without tuberculosis infection. Sequenced sample: PBMCs. The CDR3 spells CASSLQGGGTGANVLTF. DNA of the CDR3: TGTGCCAGCAGCCTACAGGGAGGGGGGACTGGGGCCAACGTCCTGACTTTC.